By proportion, the clone carrying this TCR beta chain is large. Its antigen is currently unknown. Adaptor-ligated barcode primers were used to amplify TRBV12-4/TRBJ1-2 clonotypes. MiXCR was run by TCRdb on the multiplex PCR reads, yielding one entry per CDR3 protein. There are over 450 distinct CDR3 sequences in the sample; over 0.8% occur only once, and roughly a quarter lies in the top ten. The V end was cut by 5 bases, the J end by 0 bases, with 10 bases between. The CDR3 consists of 14 residues. Broader study findings: Tumor Tregs overlapped most with tumor, then blood, naive CD4+ cells.

This TCR derives from a female donor with breast cancer. The chain uses TRBV12-3 or TRBV12-4 and TRBJ1-2; no clear D. The material sequenced was naive CD4+ T cells sorted from blood. The subset: naive CD4+ T cells, CD4+CD45RA+CD25-. CDR3 in DNA: TGTGCCAGCAGTCCGCGGAGAGCTAACTATGGCTACACCTTC. Its protein is CASSPRRANYGYTF.